The clone carrying this TCR beta chain was recorded a few times. As yet, its antigen is unknown. Time point described: newly diagnosed GD, antithyroid drugs for less than 3 months. Construction of the TCR library relied on RNA isolated from PBMCs. According to the study, TCR beta libraries were built with iRepertoire HTBI primers and CDR3-region Arm-PCR. In TCRdb, the multiplex PCR reads were re-called with MiXCR into one record per CDR3 protein. The sample shows some 500,000 distinct CDR3 sequences, 15% to 20% of them seen only once. The V gene lost 1 base and the J gene lost 0 bases, with 5 bases spanning the gap. Germline CDR1 reads GTSNPN; CDR2 reads SVGIG (reference sequence). This CDR3 spans 13 amino acids. The data originate from a study of regulatory T cells in long-lasting Graves disease. Study-level points and caveats: Persistent disease showed a preference for TRBV28, TRBJ1-2 and TRBJ2-5.

The same sample was also used in a study of T cells in Graves' hyperthyroidism and ophthalmopathy. That source adds: The majority of expanded thyroid clonotypes above 0.001 also appeared in blood.

This chain connects TRBV30 to TRBJ2-3; D unresolved. The specimen was peripheral blood mononuclear cells (PBMCs), collected at new diagnosis, from a patient treated with antithyroid drugs. The TCR was taken from a woman aged 35 to 59 with Graves disease. In DNA form, the CDR3 reads TGTGCCTGGAGTGGGGCTAGCACAGATACGCAGTATTTT. It translates to CAWSGASTDTQYF.